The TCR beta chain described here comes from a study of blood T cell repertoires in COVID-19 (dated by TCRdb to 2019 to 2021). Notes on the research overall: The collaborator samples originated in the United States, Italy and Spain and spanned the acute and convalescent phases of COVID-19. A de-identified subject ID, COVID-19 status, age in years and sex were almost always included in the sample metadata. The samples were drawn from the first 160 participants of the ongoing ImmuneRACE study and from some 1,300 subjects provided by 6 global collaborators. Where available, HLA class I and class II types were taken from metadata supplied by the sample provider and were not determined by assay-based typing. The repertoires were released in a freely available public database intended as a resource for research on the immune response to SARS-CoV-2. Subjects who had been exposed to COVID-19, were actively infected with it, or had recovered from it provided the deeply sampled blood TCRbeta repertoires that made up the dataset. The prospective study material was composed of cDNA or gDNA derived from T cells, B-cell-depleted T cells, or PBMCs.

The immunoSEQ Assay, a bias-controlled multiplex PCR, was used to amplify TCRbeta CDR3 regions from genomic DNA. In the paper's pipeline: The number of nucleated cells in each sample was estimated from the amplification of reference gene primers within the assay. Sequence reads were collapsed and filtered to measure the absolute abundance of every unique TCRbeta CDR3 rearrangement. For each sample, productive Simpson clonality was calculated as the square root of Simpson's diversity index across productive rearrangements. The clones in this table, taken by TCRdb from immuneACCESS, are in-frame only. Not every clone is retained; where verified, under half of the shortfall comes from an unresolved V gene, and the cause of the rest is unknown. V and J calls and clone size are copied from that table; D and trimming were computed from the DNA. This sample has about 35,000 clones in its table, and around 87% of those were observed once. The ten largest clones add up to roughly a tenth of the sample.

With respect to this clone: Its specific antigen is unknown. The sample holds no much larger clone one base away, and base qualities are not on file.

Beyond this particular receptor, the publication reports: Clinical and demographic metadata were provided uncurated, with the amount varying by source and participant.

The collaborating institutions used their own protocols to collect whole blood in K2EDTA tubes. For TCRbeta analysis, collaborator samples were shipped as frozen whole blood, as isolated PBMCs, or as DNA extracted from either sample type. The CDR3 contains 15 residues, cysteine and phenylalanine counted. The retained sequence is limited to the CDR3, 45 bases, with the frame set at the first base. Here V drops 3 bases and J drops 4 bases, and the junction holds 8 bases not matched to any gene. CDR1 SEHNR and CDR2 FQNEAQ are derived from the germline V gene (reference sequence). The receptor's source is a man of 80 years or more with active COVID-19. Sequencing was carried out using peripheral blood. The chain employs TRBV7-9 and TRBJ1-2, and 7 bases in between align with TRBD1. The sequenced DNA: TGTGCCAGCAGCTTGAGTGGACAGGCGGGCTATGGCTACACCTTC. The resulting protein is CASSLSGQAGYGYTF.